This T cell receptor (beta chain) was sequenced in a study of Graves' ophthalmopathy and Graves' hyperthyroidism. General study findings and limits: A 13-signature model separated ophthalmopathy from stable hyperthyroidism, reaching approximately 88% sensitivity and around 79% specificity cross-validated. Most thyroid clonotypes with frequency above 0.001 were detected in blood too.

The CDR3 extends over 15 amino acids. Germline-derived CDR1 and CDR2 are MNHEY and SVGAGI. Trimming took 6 bases from V and 3 from J, leaving 18 bases between them. Other autoimmune diseases, uncontrolled infections, pregnancy or lactation led to the exclusion of patients. A 10 ml volume of fresh peripheral blood provided the PBMCs. The authors amplified TCR beta CDR3 regions from RNA transcripts. A first-round RT-PCR used HTBI primers, followed by a second-round multiplex PCR. TCRdb fed the multiplex PCR reads into MiXCR, producing one record per CDR3 protein. Among just over 400,000 distinct CDR3 sequences listed, roughly 20% were seen once. This clonotype was seen many times. Its target is not known.

The rearrangement joins TRBV6-5 to TRBJ2-7; D may correspond to TRBD1 or TRBD2 (7 bases each). Sequencing was performed on peripheral blood. The clonotype comes from a woman aged 18-29 years with stable Graves' hyperthyroidism. The DNA of the CDR3 is TGTGCCAGCAGGGGGGGGAGGGGGCGCAACTACGAGCAGTACTTC. The encoded protein is CASRGGRGRNYEQYF.